One sample yielded the 4 T cell receptor beta chains listed below, sequenced in a study of Graves' ophthalmopathy and Graves' hyperthyroidism. RNA transcripts were the source from which TCR beta CDR3 regions were amplified. The library came from an HTBI-primed first-round RT-PCR and a second-round multiplex PCR. MiXCR was run by TCRdb on the multiplex PCR reads, yielding one entry per CDR3 protein. This sample has 450,000 or so distinct CDR3 sequences, with around 15% found just once. Sequenced sample: blood. All receptors come from a woman aged 25 to 39 with Graves' ophthalmopathy.

This clonotype has a handful of counts. The rearrangement uses TRBV30 and TRBJ1-5; a possible D gene is TRBD1 (5 bases). Trimming removed 0 bases at V and 4 bases at J, with 10 bases between. The CDR3 is 14 residues long. Germline-derived CDR1 and CDR2 are GTSNPN and SVGIG (reference sequence). The CDR3 loop is CAWSVGPLNQPQHF. In DNA, the CDR3 is TGTGCCTGGAGTGTGGGACCGCTTAATCAGCCCCAGCATTTT.

The table lists this clonotype with many counts. This sequence joins TRBV28 and TRBJ2-7; tentatively, D is TRBD1 (5 bases). Germline V lookup: CDR1 MDHEN, CDR2 SYDVKM. Trimming stripped 3 bases from V and 5 bases from J, with 14 bases between. The CDR3 has 14 amino acids. The CDR3 is CASSLDPQGHEQYF. As DNA, the CDR3 is TGTGCCAGCAGTTTGGATCCTCAGGGCCACGAGCAGTACTTC.

There are many counts of this clonotype. The rearrangement links TRBV6-5 to TRBJ1-1, with a tentative D call TRBD1 (6 bases). Per the germline V gene, CDR1 is MNHEY and CDR2 is SVGAGI. The V end lost 2 bases, the J end lost 6 bases, and 10 bases lay between the germline ends. This CDR3 has 13 amino acids. The CDR3 loop reads CASSYAGHPEAFF. CDR3 sequence (DNA): TGTGCCAGCAGTTACGCGGGACACCCTGAAGCTTTCTTT.

The table lists this clonotype with many counts. The rearrangement links TRBV10-3 to TRBJ1-2; possible D gene TRBD1, 6 bases. This CDR3 has 12 amino acids. The germline V gene has CDR1 ENHRY and CDR2 SYGVKD. Trimming pared 8 bases from V and 6 bases from J, leaving 13 bases between. The chain's CDR3 is CAISLTGNGYTF. For the CDR3, the DNA is TGTGCCATCTCCCTTACAGGGAATGGCTACACCTTC.